This T cell receptor beta chain was identified during a study of identical twins. Regarding the study as a whole: Analyses of zero insertions could be partly confounded by invariant MAIT and iNKT cells. Conclusions leaned on cross-sectional statistical analysis and did not track the same donors over time.

There are a few counts of this clonotype. Its target is not known. V lost 0 bases, J lost 0 bases, and 21 bases lay in between. This CDR3 has 20 amino acids. Germline values: CDR1 SGHRS, CDR2 YFSETQ. TCRdb re-called the 5' RACE reads with MiXCR, one entry per CDR3 protein. The sample gives approximately 700,000 distinct CDR3 sequences, roughly 6% of which show up once; roughly 1.8% is in the top ten. The chain uses TRBV5-1 and TRBJ1-4, with D possibly TRBD1 on 5 matching bases. The sequencing sample was made of naive T cells sorted from blood. The receptor comes from a man aged 18 to 30 in good health. CDR3 sequence reads: CASSLAPGAGVTATNEKLFF. CDR3 coding DNA: TGCGCCAGCAGCTTGGCACCTGGGGCAGGCGTAACTGCAACTAATGAAAAACTGTTTTTT.